This T cell receptor (beta chain) was identified in a study of tumor-infiltrating lymphocytes in primary liver carcinoma (dated by TCRdb to the late 2010s). In terms of the full investigation: Between late 2015 and early 2016, about 5 patients in China with histopathologically diagnosed primary liver carcinoma had their tumors surgically resected. Across five regions of each liver tumor, along with adjacent normal tissue and blood, the study brought together TCRbeta repertoire sequencing, expression microarrays and whole-exome sequencing. The tumors of the five patients were staged as T1-T3 N0M0, with maximum diameters ranging from roughly 4 to 10 cm. Samples yielded roughly 3.5 to 8 million productive TCRbeta reads; read depth did not differ significantly between tissue types. Reproducibility between technical replicate repertoires was high, with correlation coefficients above 0.98 and mean shared-clone rates near 0.89. Hepatocellular carcinoma (four) or combined HCC and intrahepatic cholangiocarcinoma (one) was present in the five patients, who were three men and two women aged 30 to 69 years. TCRbeta repertoire sequencing covered some 35 specimens from 5 patients: 25 or so tumor regions, 5 adjacent noncancerous liver tissues and 5 peripheral blood samples.

TCRbeta-specific cDNA was reverse-transcribed from around 500 ng total RNA using a constant-region primer and ProtoScript II reverse transcriptase. Three nested multiplex PCR rounds, following a slightly modified ARM-PCR procedure, were used to build the TCRbeta libraries. The first two PCR rounds used multiplex TRBV1-TRBV30 forward primers with a Cbeta reverse primer, each for about 10 cycles. Sample barcodes and Illumina adapters were added in a final 25-cycle PCR using Deep VentR polymerase. Before sequencing, amplicons between 200 and 500 bp were purified from gel using a QIAquick gel extraction kit. The TCRbeta amplicons were sequenced with 250-bp paired-end reads on an Illumina HiSeq 2500. The authors' pipeline ran thus. Quality trimming of reads was performed with Trimmomatic v0.33, and paired reads were merged with FLASH v1.2.11 so that full CDR3 sequences could be recovered. V, D and J germline segments were assigned to the rearranged TCRbeta sequences by MiGEC v1.2.1b. Clonotype statistics and Shannon-Wiener diversity indices were calculated with VDJtools v1.0.0. To reduce sampling bias, subsequent analyses other than the diversity analysis used only the 250 most abundant clonotypes in each sample. The public reads were reprocessed in TCRdb via fastp at Q25 and MiXCR, keeping in-frame beta chains. Each CDR3 protein gets just one entry, which takes the most common genes and DNA from the rows behind it. The V and J calls reflect TCRdb's pipeline rather than the authors' work. In this sample the table shows around 330,000 distinct CDR3 sequences, about 62% of which occur a single time. Together, the top ten hold roughly 9% of the sample.

CDR1 and CDR2, per the germline V gene (reference sequence), are SGHKS and YYEKEE. V was cut back by 2 bases and J by 5 bases, leaving a gap of 13 bases between them. From the cysteine up to the phenylalanine, the CDR3 has a length of 14 residues. Only CDR3 DNA remains: 42 bases, in frame from the first base. Broad study findings and their caveats: Consistent with antigen-driven expansion, pairs of tumor regions showed higher repertoire overlap (mean roughly 36%) than either tumor-adjacent pairs (around 17%) or tumor-blood pairs (around 15%). Because only the TCR beta chain was sequenced and unpaired alpha chains were not captured, true repertoire diversity is likely underestimated. Because the samples were bulk and unsorted, CD4+ and CD8+ T cell repertoires could not be compared. With just four or five patients in the study, the authors point out that the findings should be validated in a larger study. Compared with blood, tumors had a significantly larger share of the repertoire taken up by the top 250 clones (p = 0.039).

There are many counts of this clonotype. The antigen it binds to is not known. Base quality data are lacking; no much larger clone is found one base away. Blood RNA was extracted from unsorted whole blood with TRIzol reagent; germline DNA came from the DNeasy Blood & Tissue kit. At the time of sampling, the patients were treatment-naive and had chronic HBV infection. Before surgery, about 3.9 milliliters of peripheral blood were drawn into K2EDTA tubes. The sample consisted of peripheral blood. The clonotype originates from a man in his forties with primary liver carcinoma and hepatitis B virus infection. The chain was built from TRBV5-5 and TRBJ2-5; the D segment could be TRBD1, given 6 matching bases. The CDR3 protein sequence reads: CASSFGGFAETQYF. The sequenced DNA: TGTGCCAGCAGCTTTGGGGGCTTCGCGGAGACCCAGTACTTC.